A selection of T cell receptor beta chains follows, all from one sample in a study of Ad26.COV2.S vaccination and SARS-CoV-2 variants. Only in-frame clones appear in the TCRdb table, and some are missing; sequencing was by immunoSEQ multiplex PCR. The data show almost 400,000 clones, 89% seen once. The source material was peripheral blood, sampled in a trial of Ad26.COV2.S vaccine versus placebo. The receptor source for this set is a person aged 18-60 years who received the Ad26.COV2.S COVID-19 vaccine or a placebo. The CDR3 runs from the conserved cysteine through the conserved F or W. The D gene is left open where the match is weak. Size is stated for part of the rows, as once, few or many counts, or as a class when the clone is expanded.

CDR3 length	J gene	D gene	clone size	V gene	CDR3 protein	CDR3 DNA
16	TRBJ1-2	.	.	TRBV27	CASSLSGPGRGYGYTF	TGTGCCAGCAGTTTATCGGGGCCCGGGAGGGGCTATGGCTACACCTTC
14	TRBJ2-1	TRBD1	.	TRBV9	CASSVGQRYNEQFF	TGTGCCAGCAGCGTGGGACAGCGTTACAATGAGCAGTTCTTC
17	TRBJ2-3	TRBD2	.	TRBV24-1	CATSDNQLAGRTDTQYF	TGTGCCACCAGTGACAACCAACTAGCGGGGCGCACAGATACGCAGTATTTT
11	TRBJ2-7	.	.	TRBV30	CAWSGTSEEYF	TGTGCCTGGAGTGGGACCTCGGAAGAGTACTTC
15	TRBJ1-4	TRBD1	.	TRBV4-1	CASSQEAQGGEKLFF	TGCGCCAGCAGCCAAGAAGCCCAGGGGGGTGAAAAACTGTTTTTT
14	TRBJ2-7	.	.	TRBV28	CASRTTGRSYEQYF	TGTGCCAGCCGAACAACGGGACGGAGCTACGAGCAGTACTTC
14	TRBJ1-1	.	.	TRBV9	CASSVGSMNTEAFF	TGTGCCAGCAGCGTAGGCTCGATGAACACTGAAGCTTTCTTT
20	TRBJ1-4	.	.	TRBV4-1	CASSHRYREIPNSANEKLFF	TGCGCCAGCAGCCATCGATACAGGGAAATTCCTAACTCGGCTAATGAAAAACTGTTTTTT
13	TRBJ2-1	.	.	TRBV6-5	CASTSATYHEQFF	TGTGCCAGCACCTCGGCGACTTACCATGAGCAGTTCTTC
15	TRBJ1-5	.	.	TRBV19	CASSYTGIDNQPQHF	TGTGCCAGTAGTTATACCGGGATTGACAATCAGCCCCAGCATTTT
16	TRBJ2-2	.	.	TRBV30	CAWSALRGGKGGELFF	TGTGCCTGGAGCGCCCTTCGTGGGGGTAAGGGCGGGGAGCTGTTTTTT
15	TRBJ2-1	.	.	TRBV7-3	CASSLVQGSYNEQFF	TGTGCCAGCAGCTTGGTCCAGGGGTCCTACAATGAGCAGTTCTTC
16	TRBJ2-5	.	.	TRBV6-5	CASSSLARGLRETQYF	TGTGCCAGCAGTTCCCTCGCCCGAGGGTTGCGGGAGACCCAGTACTTC
16	TRBJ2-1	TRBD2	.	TRBV3-1/TRBV3-2	CASSQETSGVYNEQFF	TGTGCCAGCAGCCAGGAGACTAGCGGGGTATACAATGAGCAGTTCTTC
15	TRBJ2-3	.	.	TRBV5-1	CASSLGAVSTDTQYF	TGCGCCAGCAGCTTAGGCGCTGTCAGCACAGATACGCAGTATTTT
16	TRBJ2-3	TRBD2	.	TRBV6-5	CASSSLSGRTADTQYF	TGTGCCAGCAGTTCCCTAAGCGGGAGGACGGCAGATACGCAGTATTTT
16	TRBJ2-1	TRBD2	.	TRBV2	CASSSRLAFTYNEQFF	TGTGCCAGCAGTTCCAGACTAGCCTTTACCTACAATGAGCAGTTCTTC
14	TRBJ2-7	TRBD2	.	TRBV6-1	CASSEAGGPKEQYF	TGTGCCAGCAGTGAAGCGGGAGGGCCGAAGGAGCAGTACTTC
14	TRBJ1-1	.	.	TRBV5-1	CASSLGQRGTEAFF	TGCGCCAGCAGCCTAGGACAGCGAGGGACTGAAGCTTTCTTT
11	TRBJ1-1	.	.	TRBV29-1	CSVGRQAEAFF	TGCAGCGTGGGGCGACAGGCCGAAGCTTTCTTT
15	TRBJ1-6	.	once	TRBV5-1	CASSLSTANNSPLHF	TGCGCCAGCAGCTTGAGCACAGCAAATAATTCACCCCTCCACTTT
10	TRBJ2-3	.	.	TRBV30	CAGRTDTQYF	TGTGCCGGGCGGACAGATACGCAGTATTTT
15	TRBJ1-1	.	.	TRBV20-1	CSASKGGLAGVEAFF	TGCAGTGCTAGTAAAGGGGGGCTCGCTGGGGTAGAAGCTTTCTTT
16	TRBJ1-6	.	.	TRBV5-5	CASSLVSEGRNSPLHF	TGTGCCAGCAGCTTGGTGTCCGAGGGACGAAATTCACCCCTCCACTTT
12	TRBJ1-2	.	.	TRBV19	CASRGRTYGYTF	TGTGCCAGTCGGGGACGGACATATGGCTACACCTTC
16	TRBJ2-2	TRBD1	few	TRBV7-2	CASSLQGHQNTGELFF	TGTGCCAGCAGCCTACAGGGGCATCAGAACACCGGGGAGCTGTTTTTT
15	TRBJ1-3	.	.	TRBV18	CASSPTGDSGNTIYF	TGTGCCAGCTCACCAACGGGGGATTCTGGAAACACCATATATTTT
17	TRBJ1-5	.	once	TRBV5-1	CASSLGPQGLSNQPQHF	TGCGCCAGCAGCTTGGGCCCACAGGGTTTGAGCAATCAGCCCCAGCATTTT
15	TRBJ1-6	TRBD1	.	TRBV5-6	CASSLGQGAFSPLHF	TGTGCCAGCAGCTTGGGGCAGGGGGCGTTTTCACCCCTCCACTTT
15	TRBJ1-2	TRBD1	.	TRBV6-5	CASSSTLQGVYGYTF	TGTGCCAGCAGTTCGACTCTACAGGGGGTCTATGGCTACACCTTC
15	TRBJ2-3	TRBD2	.	TRBV30	CAWRWASGREDTQYF	TGTGCCTGGAGGTGGGCTAGCGGGAGAGAAGATACGCAGTATTTT
14	TRBJ1-2	TRBD1	once	TRBV7-8	CASSSGQGTYGYTF	TGTGCCAGCAGCTCGGGACAGGGGACCTATGGCTACACCTTC
12	TRBJ1-5	.	.	TRBV2	CASRADNQPQHF	TGTGCCAGCAGGGCAGACAATCAGCCCCAGCATTTT
15	TRBJ1-6	.	.	TRBV11-2	CASSLWTEGNSPLHF	TGTGCCAGCAGCTTGTGGACAGAAGGGAATTCACCCCTCCACTTT
16	TRBJ2-4	.	.	TRBV14	CASSQVAGVAKNIQYF	TGTGCCAGCAGCCAAGTGGCAGGGGTAGCCAAAAACATTCAGTACTTC
14	TRBJ1-5	.	.	TRBV11-3	CASSFLGADQPQHF	TGTGCCAGCAGCTTTCTGGGCGCCGATCAGCCCCAGCATTTT
14	TRBJ2-7	TRBD2	.	TRBV6-2/TRBV6-3	CASTPSGSPLQQYF	TGTGCCAGCACCCCTAGCGGGAGTCCCCTCCAGCAGTACTTC
15	TRBJ2-3	.	.	TRBV5-1	CASSLVGVGTDTQYF	TGCGCCAGCAGCTTGGTAGGGGTTGGGACAGATACGCAGTATTTT
11	TRBJ2-5	.	.	TRBV20-1	CSASSPETQYF	TGCAGTGCTAGTAGTCCGGAGACCCAGTACTTC
14	TRBJ1-5	TRBD1	few	TRBV19	CATEQGTGNQPQHF	TGTGCCACCGAACAGGGGACGGGCAATCAGCCCCAGCATTTT
12	TRBJ2-3	.	.	TRBV2	CASSDNPDTQYF	TGTGCCAGCAGTGATAACCCAGATACGCAGTATTTT
15	TRBJ2-2	.	.	TRBV5-4	CASSPRGGTDGELFF	TGTGCCAGCAGCCCCCGCGGCGGGACGGACGGGGAGCTGTTTTTT
12	TRBJ1-1	.	.	TRBV6-5	CASSRPRGEAFF	TGTGCCAGCAGCCGCCCTAGGGGTGAAGCTTTCTTT
12	TRBJ1-5	.	few	TRBV6-6	CASSGGPGAQHF	TGTGCCAGTTCCGGGGGCCCGGGGGCCCAGCATTTT
15	TRBJ1-4	.	.	TRBV5-5	CASSGSTLLNEKLFF	TGTGCCAGCAGCGGATCGACACTTCTTAATGAAAAACTGTTTTTT
14	TRBJ2-7	TRBD1	.	TRBV7-8	CASSLLGQGYEQYF	TGTGCCAGCAGCTTACTGGGACAGGGCTACGAGCAGTACTTC
14	TRBJ2-3	.	.	TRBV2	CASGGGRSTDTQYF	TGTGCCAGCGGAGGGGGCCGCAGCACAGATACGCAGTATTTT
13	TRBJ2-5	.	.	TRBV5-4	CASSAGLQETQYF	TGTGCCAGCAGCGCGGGACTTCAGGAGACCCAGTACTTC
15	TRBJ2-3	.	.	TRBV10-3	CAISESSRRTDTQYF	TGTGCCATCAGTGAGTCTAGCAGGAGAACAGATACGCAGTATTTT
14	TRBJ1-5	.	.	TRBV7-9	CASSLGGGNQPQHF	TGTGCCAGCAGCTTAGGAGGTGGCAATCAGCCCCAGCATTTT
11	TRBJ1-1	.	.	TRBV30	CAWTTNTEAFF	TGTGCCTGGACGACGAACACTGAAGCTTTCTTT
13	TRBJ2-7	.	few	TRBV9	CASSPQTGYEQYF	TGTGCCAGCAGCCCCCAGACAGGCTACGAGCAGTACTTC
16	TRBJ2-3	.	.	TRBV7-9	CASSLDSYGETDTQYF	TGTGCCAGCAGCTTAGACAGCTATGGGGAGACAGATACGCAGTATTTT
16	TRBJ2-2	.	.	TRBV7-8	CASTKTDPRDTGELFF	TGTGCCAGCACCAAAACAGACCCGCGGGACACCGGGGAGCTGTTTTTT
15	TRBJ2-1	.	.	TRBV7-9	CASSQDLRSYNEQFF	TGTGCCAGCAGCCAGGACCTTCGCTCCTACAATGAGCAGTTCTTC
14	TRBJ1-1	.	.	TRBV6-2/TRBV6-3	CASSYSLGGIKAFF	TGTGCCAGCAGTTACTCTCTGGGGGGGATTAAAGCTTTCTTT
12	TRBJ1-2	.	.	TRBV19	CASSPRSYGYTF	TGTGCCAGTAGTCCCCGGTCCTATGGCTACACCTTC
16	TRBJ2-7	.	.	TRBV19	CASSRLTASSSYEQYF	TGTGCCAGTAGTAGACTGACAGCCTCCTCCTCCTACGAGCAGTACTTC
15	TRBJ2-7	TRBD1	.	TRBV5-5	CASSLDPGGPLEQYF	TGTGCCAGCAGCTTGGATCCAGGGGGTCCACTCGAGCAGTACTTC